A single sample gave rise to the 28 T cell receptor beta chains below, sequenced in a study of Ad26.COV2.S vaccination and SARS-CoV-2 variants. Treatment denoted: some 19 received Ad26.COV2.S at low or high dose, single or two shots; about 5 received placebo; per-sample allocation not given. Sampling took place 63 days after the first vaccine or placebo injection. The repertoire was sequenced with immunoSEQ multiplex PCR; TCRdb's copy has only in-frame clones and lacks some. Counted here are about 390,000 clones, about nine tenths occurring once; the ten biggest clones make up roughly 1.7%. This material consisted of peripheral blood, taken in a trial of Ad26.COV2.S vaccine versus placebo. The source is a person between 18 and 59 years old who received the Ad26.COV2.S COVID-19 vaccine or a placebo.

J is TRBJ2-2 and V is TRBV5-6, with unresolved D. The germline V gene encodes CDR1 SGHDT and CDR2 YYEEEE. The CDR3 totals 13 residues. Trimming removed 2 bases at V and 6 bases at J, with 8 bases between. Here the CDR3 reads CASSFWFAGELFF. CDR3 in DNA: TGTGCCAGCAGCTTTTGGTTTGCCGGGGAGCTGTTTTTT.

The genes are TRBV5-5 and TRBJ2-1, with 7 bases matching TRBD1. V was clipped by 3 bases and J by 14 bases; unmatched bases: 8. The germline V gene encodes CDR1 SGHKS and CDR2 YYEKEE (reference sequence). The CDR3 loop spans 12 amino acids. The CDR3 is CASSYDDRDEFF. CDR3 nucleotide sequence: TGTGCCAGCAGCTATGACGACAGGGATGAGTTCTTC.

This clone occurred once. The chain uses TRBV4-1 and TRBJ2-7; D is perhaps TRBD2 (6 bases). This CDR3 has 15 residues. V was clipped by 4 bases and J by 4 bases, with 17 bases between them. Germline CDR1 and CDR2: MGHRA and YSYEKL. CDR3 residues: CASSPGPGEGYEQYF. The CDR3 DNA reads TGCGCCAGCAGCCCGGGGCCGGGGGAAGGGTACGAGCAGTACTTC.

The chain is built from TRBV19 and TRBJ1-4; D gene ambiguous. Between the trimmed V and J ends, which lost 7 bases and 3 bases, there was a span of 18 bases. Germline V gene lookup returns CDR1 LNHDA and CDR2 SQIVND (reference sequence). The CDR3 totals 16 residues. Here the CDR3 DNA reads TGTGCCAGTACCAAACTAGGAAGCCGCTCTAATGAAAAACTGTTTTTT. Translating it yields CASTKLGSRSNEKLFF. Full variable domain (outside the CDR3, taken from reference TRBV19 and TRBJ1-4): DGGITQSPKYLFRKEGQNVTLSCEQNLNHDAMYWYRQDPGQGLRLIYYSQIVNDFQKGDIAEGYSVSREKKESFPLTVTSAQKNPTAFYLCASTKLGSRSNEKLFFGSGTQLSVL.

In nucleotides, the CDR3 is TGTGCCAGCAGTTTCGACACTGAAGCTTTCTTT. Translation gives CASSFDTEAFF. The genes are TRBV28 and TRBJ1-1, with unresolved D. Looked up from germline, CDR1 is MDHEN and CDR2 is SYDVKM. The V gene lost 3 bases and the J gene lost 3 bases, with 2 bases spanning the gap. This CDR3 contains 11 residues.

The rearrangement links TRBV7-2 to TRBJ2-7, with a weak D call TRBD1 (6 bases). Trimming stripped 2 bases from V and 0 bases from J, with 8 bases between. Germline V gene data show CDR1 as SGHTA and CDR2 as FQGNSA. This CDR3 contains 14 residues. The CDR3 sequence is CASSLQGTSYEQYF. The CDR3 bases are TGTGCCAGCAGCTTACAGGGGACCTCCTACGAGCAGTACTTC.

This chain uses TRBV7-8 with TRBJ2-3, with TRBD1 as a possible D gene (6 bases). Trimming removed 2 bases at V and 2 bases at J, with 11 bases between. The CDR3 totals 15 residues. CDR1 and CDR2 from the germline V gene are SGHVS and FQNEAQ. The CDR3 region has the DNA TGTGCCAGCAGCTTACGACAGGTACTCACAGATACGCAGTATTTT. This codes for CASSLRQVLTDTQYF.

The rearrangement uses TRBV14 and TRBJ1-5; D is unresolved. The germline V and J ends were trimmed by 1 base and 6 bases, with 4 bases remaining between them. CDR3 length: 12 residues. From germline, CDR1 is SGHDN and CDR2 FVKESK. CDR3 residues: CASSQGSQPQHF. CDR3 coding DNA: TGTGCCAGCAGCCAAGGAAGTCAGCCCCAGCATTTT.

Here the CDR3 reads CASSTGSGGTEAFF. CDR3 DNA: TGCGCCAGCAGCACCGGGTCCGGCGGCACTGAAGCTTTCTTT. The J gene is TRBJ1-1, the V gene TRBV5-1; no firm D call. This CDR3 region has 14 residues. V was pared by 4 bases and J by 4 bases, with 14 bases between. The germline gives CDR1 SGHRS, CDR2 YFSETQ.

The chain joins TRBV4-3 to TRBJ1-2, with D perhaps TRBD1 (6 bases). V was trimmed by 4 bases and J by 0 bases, leaving 18 bases between them. Germline lookup yields CDR1 LGHNA and CDR2 YSLEER. The CDR3 contains 17 residues. CDR3 in amino acids: CASSRQIGGEANYGYTF. CDR3 coding DNA: TGCGCCAGCAGCCGCCAAATCGGGGGCGAAGCTAACTATGGCTACACCTTC.

This chain's CDR3 is CASSIAGAIKETQYF. In DNA form, the CDR3 reads TGTGCCAGCAGCATAGCGGGGGCAATAAAAGAGACCCAGTACTTC. V usage is TRBV6-6 and J usage is TRBJ2-5; the match to TRBD2 covers 9 bases. With 6 bases clipped from V and 3 bases from J, the junction kept 8 bases outside the gene matches. This CDR3 region has 15 residues. Germline values: CDR1 MNHNY, CDR2 SVGAGI (reference sequence).

This clone is a singleton in its sample. J is TRBJ2-1 and V is TRBV15; D is perhaps TRBD2 (5 bases). V gave up 0 bases and J gave up 10 bases, with 16 bases separating them. This CDR3 contains 15 residues. CDR1 is LNHNV, CDR2 YYDKDF, per germline (reference sequence). This chain's CDR3 is CATSRENTRLHEQFF. Written as DNA, the CDR3 is TGTGCCACCAGCAGAGAAAATACTAGGCTACACGAGCAGTTCTTC.

This clone was seen a single time. This chain uses TRBV13 with TRBJ2-3; maybe TRBD2 (7 bases). The ends were cut back, 1 base at V and 8 bases at J, with 19 bases in the middle. Germline V CDR1 and CDR2: PRHDT, FYEKMQ (reference sequence). The CDR3 sequence is 16 residues long. CDR3 bases: TGTGCCAGCAGCTTAGTTAATGCGGGGGCCACCAGTACGCAGTATTTT. This encodes CASSLVNAGATSTQYF.

The rearrangement uses TRBV9 and TRBJ2-2, with 8 bases fitting TRBD1. V shed 0 bases and J 4 bases; nucleotides not matched to a gene: 17. Germline CDR1 and CDR2: SGDLS and YYNGEE. The CDR3 has 20 amino acids. The CDR3 region is CASSVDSGGLTARGTGELFF. CDR3 bases: TGTGCCAGCAGCGTAGATTCAGGGGGCCTTACCGCGAGAGGCACCGGGGAGCTGTTTTTT.

The chain joins TRBV30 to TRBJ2-1; D may be TRBD1 (5 bases). This CDR3 contains 15 residues. Germline V gives CDR1 GTSNPN, CDR2 SVGIG (reference sequence). Deletions cut 2 bases from V and 3 bases from J, with 14 bases between. The CDR3 spells CAWSNLQGGYNEQFF. DNA of the CDR3: TGTGCCTGGAGTAACCTTCAGGGTGGCTACAATGAGCAGTTCTTC.

The gene calls are TRBV18 and TRBJ2-3, with TRBD1 matching 7 bases. V trimming: 6 bases; J trimming: 5 bases; junction bases outside the gene matches: 11. The V gene's germline CDR1 is KGHSH and CDR2 LQKENI. The length of the CDR3 is 15 residues. CDR3 coding DNA: TGTGCCAGCTCCGAGGGACAGTTACCTTTAGATACGCAGTATTTT. Its protein product is CASSEGQLPLDTQYF.

The gene calls are TRBV7-9 and TRBJ2-7; 7 bases fit TRBD2. The ends lost 5 bases at V and 3 bases at J; junction bases unmatched: 7. Per germline, CDR1 SEHNR and CDR2 FQNEAQ (reference sequence). The CDR3 is 14 residues long. The CDR3 nucleotides are TGTGCCAGCAGCCCTAGCGGTCTGAACTACGAGCAGTACTTC. Its translation: CASSPSGLNYEQYF.

This chain connects TRBV6-2 or TRBV6-3 to TRBJ1-1, with TRBD1 matching over 7 bases. The CDR3 runs 16 residues. After removal of 4 bases from V and 5 bases from J, the junction contained 13 bases not matched to a gene. Germline lookup yields CDR1 MNHEY and CDR2 SVGEGT. The DNA for the CDR3 is TGTGCCAGCAGTTTGGTAGGGGGCCACCCAGAAACTGAAGCTTTCTTT. Protein sequence: CASSLVGGHPETEAFF.

The chain is built from TRBV12-3 or TRBV12-4 and TRBJ2-4; D uncertain. The CDR3 loop spans 12 amino acids. Trimming shortened V by 3 bases and J by 5 bases, and 5 bases separated the two germline ends. CDR3 sequence (DNA): TGTGCCAGCAGTTTCTCACAAAACATTCAGTACTTC. Translating it yields CASSFSQNIQYF.

The V call is TRBV9, the J call TRBJ1-2; 10 bases are shared with TRBD1. Trimming removed 3 bases from V and 4 bases from J; junction bases left unmatched: 3. CDR1 SGDLS and CDR2 YYNGEE come from the germline V gene. There are 14 residues in the CDR3. CDR3 coding DNA: TGTGCCAGCAGCGGGGGACAGGGGAGCTATGGCTACACCTTC. Translated: CASSGGQGSYGYTF.

This sequence joins TRBV9 and TRBJ1-1; no firm D call. This CDR3 has 15 residues. Per germline, CDR1 SGDLS and CDR2 YYNGEE. V lost 0 bases and J lost 2, with 11 bases in between. The CDR3 spells CASSVEEVPNTEAFF. CDR3 DNA: TGTGCCAGCAGCGTAGAGGAAGTCCCCAACACTGAAGCTTTCTTT.

This clone was recorded once. V and J are TRBV5-1 and TRBJ2-7; no firm D call. The germline V gene encodes CDR1 SGHRS and CDR2 YFSETQ. The CDR3 contains 14 residues. The V and J ends lost 4 bases and 1 base respectively, with 12 bases between them. Here the CDR3 DNA reads TGCGCCAGCAGCATGACTCCTCAATCCTACGAGCAGTACTTC. Translated: CASSMTPQSYEQYF.

The V call is TRBV28, the J call TRBJ2-1; D might be TRBD1 (6 bases). The CDR3 spans 15 residues. CDR1 and CDR2 from the germline V gene are MDHEN and SYDVKM. The ends were cut back, 0 bases at V and 2 bases at J, with 8 bases in the middle. The CDR3 here is CASSLWDSAYNEQFF. As DNA, the CDR3 is TGTGCCAGCAGTTTATGGGACAGTGCCTACAATGAGCAGTTCTTC.

The V and J genes are TRBV4-1 and TRBJ1-5; D call uncertain. Trimming took 4 bases from V and 0 from J, leaving 10 bases between them. CDR1 is MGHRA, CDR2 YSYEKL, per germline. The CDR3 has 15 amino acids. The CDR3 sequence is CASSPLEDSNQPQHF. As DNA, the CDR3 is TGCGCCAGCAGCCCCCTGGAGGATAGCAATCAGCCCCAGCATTTT.

This chain uses TRBV11-3 with TRBJ2-1; 9 nucleotides align to TRBD1. The germline V gene encodes CDR1 SGHNT and CDR2 YENEEA. This CDR3 comprises 16 residues. V shed 5 bases and J 9 bases; nucleotides not matched to a gene: 14. The CDR3 nucleotides are TGTGCCAGCAGCATGACAGGGGGTTCCTTTCTGGGTGAGCAGTTCTTC. It translates to CASSMTGGSFLGEQFF.

The chain employs TRBV6-1 and TRBJ1-4, with D maybe TRBD1 (5 bases). Germline V CDR1 and CDR2: MNHNS, SASEGT. Trimming removed 2 bases from V and 6 bases from J, with 10 bases in between. The CDR3 runs to 14 residues. Here the CDR3 DNA reads TGTGCCAGCAGTGAATGGGGGACGGATGAAAAACTGTTTTTT. Translation gives CASSEWGTDEKLFF.

J is TRBJ2-1 and V is TRBV29-1; a weak D match, TRBD1 (6 bases). Trimming pared 7 bases from V and 0 bases from J, leaving 13 bases between. CDR1 and CDR2 (germline): SQVTM, ANQGSEA. This CDR3 spans 14 amino acids. The CDR3: CSGGQGSSYNEQFF. In DNA form, the CDR3 reads TGCAGCGGCGGCCAGGGGAGCTCCTACAATGAGCAGTTCTTC.

J is TRBJ2-2 and V is TRBV10-1; TRBD2 matches at 12 bases. Losses at the gene ends were 3 bases for V and 5 bases for J; bases not matched to a gene: 1. CDR1 WNHNN and CDR2 SYGVQD come from the germline V gene (reference sequence). The length of the CDR3 is 15 residues. CDR3 nucleotides: TGCGCCAGCAGTGACCTAGCGGGGGGGACCGGGGAGCTGTTTTTT. This sequence encodes CASSDLAGGTGELFF.